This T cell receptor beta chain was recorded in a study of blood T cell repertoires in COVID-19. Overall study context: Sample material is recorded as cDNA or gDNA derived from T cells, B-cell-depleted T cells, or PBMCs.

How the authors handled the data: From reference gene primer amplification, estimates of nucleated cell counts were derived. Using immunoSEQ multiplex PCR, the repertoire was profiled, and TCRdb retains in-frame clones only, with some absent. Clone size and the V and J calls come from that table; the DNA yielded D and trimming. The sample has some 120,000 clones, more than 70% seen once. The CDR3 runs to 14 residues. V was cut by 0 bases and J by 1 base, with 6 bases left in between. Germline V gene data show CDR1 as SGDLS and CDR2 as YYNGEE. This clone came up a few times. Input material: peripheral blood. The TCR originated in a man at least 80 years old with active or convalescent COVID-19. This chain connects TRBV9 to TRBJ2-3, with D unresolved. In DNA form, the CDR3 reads TGTGCCAGCAGCGTAGCTCCCGGCACAGATACGCAGTATTTT. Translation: CASSVAPGTDTQYF.